Shown below are 26 T cell receptor beta chains from a single sample sequenced in a study of glioma-infiltrating T cells after dendritic cell vaccination. Sequenced by immunoSEQ multiplex PCR; TCRdb stores in-frame clones only, minus some. The table lists some 73,000 clones, approximately 80% of them singletons, with 2% to 2.5% in the top ten. This material consisted of blood, taken before dendritic cell vaccination. The receptors originated from a human donor with glioblastoma.

The gene calls are TRBV7-9 and TRBJ2-1; TRBD1 agrees at 9 bases. With V trimmed by 5 bases and J by 7 bases, 6 bases remained unmatched. Germline values: CDR1 SEHNR, CDR2 FQNEAQ (reference sequence). The CDR3 is 14 amino acids. CDR3 in amino acids: CASSRGQGGNEQFF. The DNA of the CDR3 is TGTGCCAGCAGCCGGGGACAGGGTGGGAATGAGCAGTTCTTC.

This clone was detected only a few times. The chain combines TRBV7-9 with TRBJ1-4; tentatively, D is TRBD1 (5 bases). CDR3 size: 11 residues. Germline CDR1 SEHNR, CDR2 FQNEAQ (reference sequence). Trimming left V 2 bases short and J 12 bases short, with 7 bases between. The CDR3 loop is CASSLKGQLFF. The CDR3 nucleotides read TGTGCCAGCAGCTTAAAGGGGCAACTGTTTTTT.

The chain uses TRBV2 and TRBJ1-1, with D unresolved. The germline gives CDR1 SNHLY, CDR2 FYNNEI. The CDR3 runs 13 residues. With 6 bases removed from V and 1 base from J, the gap between germline ends came to 9 bases. CDR3 protein: CASRPGGNTEAFF. CDR3 sequence (DNA): TGTGCCAGCAGACCCGGCGGGAACACTGAAGCTTTCTTT.

Turning to this clone: Other nucleotide sequences in the sample specify the same CDR3. The rearrangement joins TRBV6-5 to TRBJ2-7; the match to TRBD1 covers 10 bases. CDR1 is MNHEY and CDR2 is SVGAGI in the germline V gene. The CDR3 length is 14 residues. The V segment lost 2 bases and the J segment 4 bases; nucleotides outside the gene matches: 2. The CDR3 bases are TGTGCCAGCAGTTACCCGGGACAGGGGTACGAGCAGTACTTC. This sequence encodes CASSYPGQGYEQYF.

The V gene is TRBV5-1, the J gene TRBJ2-7; tentative D call: TRBD1 (5 bases). The CDR3 has 15 residues. Germline CDR1 and CDR2: SGHRS and YFSETQ. V shed 2 bases and J shed 7 bases, with 19 bases lying between them. This CDR3 reads CASSLEPGLRAEQYF. The CDR3 DNA follows: TGCGCCAGCAGCTTAGAACCAGGGCTCCGAGCAGAGCAGTACTTC.

The gene calls are TRBV5-1 and TRBJ2-1; D remains ambiguous. Germline V gene lookup returns CDR1 SGHRS and CDR2 YFSETQ. Trimming stripped 2 bases from V and 4 bases from J, with 7 bases between. CDR3 size: 13 residues. CDR3 protein: CASSLRLYNEQFF. The CDR3 nucleotides are TGCGCCAGCAGCTTACGACTTTACAATGAGCAGTTCTTC.

The table lists this clone with a few counts. The chain employs TRBV19 and TRBJ1-3; no definite D call. CDR3 length: 14 amino acids. Germline V lookup: CDR1 LNHDA, CDR2 SQIVND (reference sequence). Deletions cut 9 bases from V and 0 bases from J, with 12 bases between. The CDR3, as DNA: TGTGCCAGCAGTTTTCAGATCTCTGGAAACACCATATATTTT. Translated, it gives CASSFQISGNTIYF.

The gene calls are TRBV6-4 and TRBJ2-2, with 11 bases matching TRBD1. Germline CDR1 and CDR2: MRHNA and SNTAGT. V shed 6 bases and J 4 bases; nucleotides not matched to a gene: 4. This CDR3 region has 15 residues. This CDR3 reads CASSAGTGGTGELFF. The CDR3 nucleotides read TGTGCCAGCAGCGCCGGGACAGGGGGCACCGGGGAGCTGTTTTTT.

The chain carries TRBV2 and TRBJ2-5; TRBD1 matches 10 bases. CDR1 is SNHLY and CDR2 is FYNNEI in the germline V gene. The CDR3 has 13 amino acids. The ends lost 6 bases at V and 8 bases at J; junction bases unmatched: 6. CDR3 amino acids: CASSDRGQGTQYF. The CDR3 region has the DNA TGTGCCAGCAGCGACAGGGGGCAGGGAACCCAGTACTTC.

This clone was counted between two and nine times. The gene calls are TRBV7-9 and TRBJ2-7; 11 bases are a match to TRBD2. CDR3 length equals 14 residues. V trimming: 1 base; J trimming: 7 bases; junction bases outside the gene matches: 3. Germline V gene sequence: CDR1 SEHNR, CDR2 FQNEAQ (reference sequence). DNA of the CDR3: TGTGCCAGCAGCTTAGAAGGGACTAGCGGAGAGCAGTACTTC. Translation: CASSLEGTSGEQYF.

The chain has TRBV14 and TRBJ1-6, with TRBD1 matching 10 bases. The germline V gene encodes CDR1 SGHDN and CDR2 FVKESK. V trimming: 4 bases; J trimming: 6 bases; junction bases outside the gene matches: 3. This CDR3 is built from 15 residues. CDR3 loop: CASSPGQGINSPLHF. The DNA of the CDR3 is TGTGCCAGCAGCCCGGGACAGGGGATTAATTCACCCCTCCACTTT.

This clone was counted once. J is TRBJ2-7 and V is TRBV11-3; D is undetermined. The CDR3 sequence is 13 residues long. Trimming cost V 0 bases and J 7 bases, with 10 bases left between them. Germline CDR1 and CDR2: SGHNT and YENEEA. The CDR3 loop reads CASSLDGTTEQYF. The CDR3 coding sequence is TGTGCCAGCAGCTTAGATGGTACAACAGAGCAGTACTTC.

This rearrangement joins TRBV5-1 to TRBJ1-6; no clear D gene. Germline V CDR1 and CDR2: SGHRS, YFSETQ. Trimming pared 0 bases from V and 5 bases from J, leaving 6 bases between. This CDR3 has 14 residues. The CDR3 region has the DNA TGCGCCAGCAGCTTGGACAGTAATAATTCACCCCTCCACTTT. Protein product: CASSLDSNNSPLHF.

The rearrangement uses TRBV5-1 and TRBJ2-2; D remains ambiguous. CDR3 length: 13 residues. Trimming shortened V by 1 base and J by 7 bases, and 8 bases separated the two germline ends. The germline gives CDR1 SGHRS, CDR2 YFSETQ. The CDR3 sequence is CASSLFSGGELFF. The CDR3 DNA follows: TGCGCCAGCAGCTTGTTTTCAGGCGGGGAGCTGTTTTTT.

The chain joins TRBV5-1 to TRBJ2-5, with a tentative D call TRBD2 (5 bases). CDR1 and CDR2 (germline): SGHRS, YFSETQ. Between the trimmed V and J ends, which lost 3 bases and 5 bases, there was a span of 14 bases. The CDR3 consists of 14 residues. CDR3 in amino acids: CASSSGNSRETQYF. CDR3 DNA: TGCGCCAGCAGCTCCGGGAACTCCCGGGAGACCCAGTACTTC.

This clone showed up just once. The chain is built from TRBV7-2 and TRBJ2-7, with 9 bases fitting TRBD2. V was clipped by 2 bases and J by 3 bases; unmatched bases: 8. Germline V gives CDR1 SGHTA, CDR2 FQGNSA. The CDR3 contains 16 residues. The chain's CDR3 is CASSLRAGGTDYEQYF. CDR3 bases: TGTGCCAGCAGCTTAAGAGCGGGGGGAACTGACTACGAGCAGTACTTC.

The CDR3: CASSEQGDEQYF. CDR3 in DNA: TGTGCCAGCAGTGAACAGGGTGACGAGCAGTACTTC. The chain employs TRBV6-1 and TRBJ2-7; D is possibly TRBD1 (5 bases). Germline-derived CDR1 and CDR2 are MNHNS and SASEGT. This CDR3 comprises 12 residues. Trimming pared 2 bases from V and 5 bases from J, leaving 7 bases between.

The chain recombines TRBV7-6 with TRBJ2-1; no reliable D call. V was shortened by 2 bases and J by 8 bases, with 7 bases between the two germline ends. Germline CDR1 and CDR2: SGHVS and FNYEAQ. CDR3 length equals 12 residues. The CDR3 DNA follows: TGTGCCAGCAGCTTACAGGCTTATGAGCAGTTCTTC. This sequence encodes CASSLQAYEQFF. Complete variable domain (other parts from reference TRBV7-6 and TRBJ2-1): GAGVSQSPRYKVTKRGQDVALRCDPISGHVSLYWYRQALGQGPEFLTYFNYEAQQDKSGLPNDRFSAERPEGSISTLTIQRTEQRDSAMYRCASSLQAYEQFFGPGTRLTVL.

The chain is built from TRBV16 and TRBJ2-1, with no clear D. The CDR3 extends over 15 amino acids. The germline V and J ends were trimmed by 4 bases and 0 bases, with 10 bases remaining between them. The germline CDR1 and CDR2 sequences are KGHSY and FQNENV. Here the CDR3 DNA reads TGTGCCAGCAGCCCTACGCAGGCCTCCTACAATGAGCAGTTCTTC. This translates into CASSPTQASYNEQFF.

The genes are TRBV6-1 and TRBJ2-5, with TRBD1 identical over 9 bases. Unmatched junction bases numbered 7, after V lost 6 bases and J lost 5 bases. The CDR3 runs to 14 residues. Germline V gives CDR1 MNHNS, CDR2 SASEGT. In DNA form, the CDR3 reads TGTGCCAGCAGAAAACAGGGGGCGACGGAGACCCAGTACTTC. It codes for CASRKQGATETQYF.

This rearrangement joins TRBV5-1 to TRBJ2-2; TRBD1 agrees at 9 bases. With 8 bases clipped from V and 6 bases from J, the junction kept 8 bases outside the gene matches. Germline V lookup: CDR1 SGHRS, CDR2 YFSETQ. The CDR3 runs to 14 residues. For the CDR3, the DNA is TGCGCCAGTCGTCGGGACAGGGATTCCGGGGAGCTGTTTTTT. It yields the protein CASRRDRDSGELFF.

This chain links TRBV6-1 with TRBJ1-4; tentative D call: TRBD1 (5 bases). Germline CDR1 MNHNS, CDR2 SASEGT. V gave up 7 bases and J gave up 9 bases, with 18 bases separating them. This CDR3 is 14 amino acids long. CDR3 coding DNA: TGTGCCAGCATCCGCCAGGGTTCGGATCAAAAACTGTTTTTT. Residues: CASIRQGSDQKLFF.

This clone has just a few counts. This chain joins TRBV9 and TRBJ2-3; 7 bases match TRBD2. Looked up from germline, CDR1 is SGDLS and CDR2 is YYNGEE. V trimming: 0 bases; J trimming: 3 bases; junction bases outside the gene matches: 10. The CDR3 sequence is 17 residues long. The CDR3, as DNA: TGTGCCAGCAGCGTAGGATTGGGAGGCGGGGGAACAGATACGCAGTATTTT. The encoded protein is CASSVGLGGGGTDTQYF.

The chain uses TRBV30 and TRBJ2-3; 9 bases fit TRBD2. Trimming removed 7 bases from V and 4 bases from J; junction bases left unmatched: 9. CDR3 length: 14 residues. Germline CDR1 is GTSNPN and CDR2 is SVGIG (reference sequence). CDR3 coding DNA: TGTGCCTTATCCGGGACTAGCTGGGCAGATACGCAGTATTTT. This codes for CALSGTSWADTQYF.

This chain uses TRBV19 with TRBJ1-2, with 10 nucleotides matching TRBD1. The length of the CDR3 is 15 residues. J gave up 6 bases and V 4 bases, and 8 bases lay outside the gene matches. Germline V gene lookup returns CDR1 LNHDA and CDR2 SQIVND (reference sequence). The chain's CDR3 is CASSNPGTGADGYTF. In DNA, the CDR3 is TGTGCCAGTAGTAACCCCGGGACAGGGGCAGATGGCTACACCTTC.

V gene TRBV2 combines with J gene TRBJ1-1; D not resolved. V was clipped by 7 bases and J by 7 bases, with 10 bases between them. CDR1 SNHLY and CDR2 FYNNEI come from the germline V gene. The CDR3 has 11 amino acids. The CDR3 spells CASTTLVEAFF. The CDR3, as DNA: TGTGCCAGCACTACGTTGGTTGAAGCTTTCTTT. Together with reference TRBV2 and TRBJ1-1, the CDR3 gives the full variable domain: EPEVTQTPSHQVTQMGQEVILRCVPISNHLYFYWYRQILGQKVEFLVSFYNNEISEKSEIFDDQFSVERPDGSNFTLKIRSTKLEDSAMYFCASTTLVEAFFGQGTRLTVV.